This TCR beta chain stems from a study of cytomegalovirus exposure and HLA in healthy donors. Study-level background: Most genotyped donors, over 70% of around 370, had Caucasian-associated genetic ancestry.

13 Jbeta primers and 60 Vbeta primers were used for the PCR. Measured with immunoSEQ multiplex PCR; TCRdb has only the in-frame clones, and not every one. Among about 120,000 clones listed, around 77% were seen once. Germline V gene lookup returns CDR1 SGHVS and CDR2 FQNEAQ. This CDR3 region has 14 residues. Trimming took 5 bases from V and 7 from J; bases not matched to a gene: 7. Source material: PBMCs. This chain uses TRBV7-8 with TRBJ1-5; 8 bases are shared with TRBD1. The receptor comes from a man aged 50 to 60 in good health and CMV-seropositive. Written as DNA, the CDR3 is TGTGCCAGCAGCGTACAGGGGGTTGGACAGCCCCAGCATTTT. Amino acids: CASSVQGVGQPQHF.